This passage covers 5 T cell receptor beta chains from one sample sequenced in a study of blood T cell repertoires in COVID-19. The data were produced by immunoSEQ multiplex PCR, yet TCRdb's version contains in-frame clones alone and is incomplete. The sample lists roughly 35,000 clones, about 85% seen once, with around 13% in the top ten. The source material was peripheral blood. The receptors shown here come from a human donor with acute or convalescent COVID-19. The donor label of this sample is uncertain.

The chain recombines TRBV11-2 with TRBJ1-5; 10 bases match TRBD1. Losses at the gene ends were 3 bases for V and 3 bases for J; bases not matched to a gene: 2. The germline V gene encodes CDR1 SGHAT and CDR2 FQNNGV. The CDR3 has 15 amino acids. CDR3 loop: CASSLGQGNNQPQHF. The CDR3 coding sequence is TGTGCCAGCAGCTTGGGACAGGGGAACAATCAGCCCCAGCATTTT.

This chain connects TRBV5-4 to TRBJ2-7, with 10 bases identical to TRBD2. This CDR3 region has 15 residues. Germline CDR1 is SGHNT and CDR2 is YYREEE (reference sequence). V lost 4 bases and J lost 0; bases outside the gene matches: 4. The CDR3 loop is CASSPSGGDSYEQYF. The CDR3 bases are TGTGCCAGCAGCCCTAGCGGGGGAGACTCCTACGAGCAGTACTTC. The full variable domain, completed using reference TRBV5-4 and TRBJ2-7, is ETGVTQSPTHLIKTRGQQVTLRCSSQSGHNTVSWYQQALGQGPQFIFQYYREEENGRGNFPPRFSGLQFPNYSSELNVNALELDDSALYLCASSPSGGDSYEQYFGPGTRLTVT.

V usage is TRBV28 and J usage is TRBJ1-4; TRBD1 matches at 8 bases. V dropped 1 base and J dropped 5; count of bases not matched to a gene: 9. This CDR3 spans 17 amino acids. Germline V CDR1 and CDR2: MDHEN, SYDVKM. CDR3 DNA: TGTGCCAGCAGTTTATTGCAGGGGGCGAAAGTAAATGAAAAACTGTTTTTT. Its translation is CASSLLQGAKVNEKLFF. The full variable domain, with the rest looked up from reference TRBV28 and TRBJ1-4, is DVKVTQSSRYLVKRTGEKVFLECVQDMDHENMFWYRQDPGLGLRLIYFSYDVKMKEKGDIPEGYSVSREKKERFSLILESASTNQTSMYLCASSLLQGAKVNEKLFFGSGTQLSVL.

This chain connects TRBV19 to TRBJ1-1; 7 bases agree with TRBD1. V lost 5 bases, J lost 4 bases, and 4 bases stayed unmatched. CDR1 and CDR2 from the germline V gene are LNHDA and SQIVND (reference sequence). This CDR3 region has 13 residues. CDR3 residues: CASSSQGGTEAFF. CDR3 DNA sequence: TGTGCCAGTAGTTCGCAGGGGGGCACTGAAGCTTTCTTT.

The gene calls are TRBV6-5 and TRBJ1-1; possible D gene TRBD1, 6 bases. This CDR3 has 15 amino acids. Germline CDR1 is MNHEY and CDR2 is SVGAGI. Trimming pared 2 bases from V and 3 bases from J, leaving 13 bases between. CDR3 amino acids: CASSYRAGVDTEAFF. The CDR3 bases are TGTGCCAGCAGTTACCGGGCAGGGGTGGACACTGAAGCTTTCTTT.